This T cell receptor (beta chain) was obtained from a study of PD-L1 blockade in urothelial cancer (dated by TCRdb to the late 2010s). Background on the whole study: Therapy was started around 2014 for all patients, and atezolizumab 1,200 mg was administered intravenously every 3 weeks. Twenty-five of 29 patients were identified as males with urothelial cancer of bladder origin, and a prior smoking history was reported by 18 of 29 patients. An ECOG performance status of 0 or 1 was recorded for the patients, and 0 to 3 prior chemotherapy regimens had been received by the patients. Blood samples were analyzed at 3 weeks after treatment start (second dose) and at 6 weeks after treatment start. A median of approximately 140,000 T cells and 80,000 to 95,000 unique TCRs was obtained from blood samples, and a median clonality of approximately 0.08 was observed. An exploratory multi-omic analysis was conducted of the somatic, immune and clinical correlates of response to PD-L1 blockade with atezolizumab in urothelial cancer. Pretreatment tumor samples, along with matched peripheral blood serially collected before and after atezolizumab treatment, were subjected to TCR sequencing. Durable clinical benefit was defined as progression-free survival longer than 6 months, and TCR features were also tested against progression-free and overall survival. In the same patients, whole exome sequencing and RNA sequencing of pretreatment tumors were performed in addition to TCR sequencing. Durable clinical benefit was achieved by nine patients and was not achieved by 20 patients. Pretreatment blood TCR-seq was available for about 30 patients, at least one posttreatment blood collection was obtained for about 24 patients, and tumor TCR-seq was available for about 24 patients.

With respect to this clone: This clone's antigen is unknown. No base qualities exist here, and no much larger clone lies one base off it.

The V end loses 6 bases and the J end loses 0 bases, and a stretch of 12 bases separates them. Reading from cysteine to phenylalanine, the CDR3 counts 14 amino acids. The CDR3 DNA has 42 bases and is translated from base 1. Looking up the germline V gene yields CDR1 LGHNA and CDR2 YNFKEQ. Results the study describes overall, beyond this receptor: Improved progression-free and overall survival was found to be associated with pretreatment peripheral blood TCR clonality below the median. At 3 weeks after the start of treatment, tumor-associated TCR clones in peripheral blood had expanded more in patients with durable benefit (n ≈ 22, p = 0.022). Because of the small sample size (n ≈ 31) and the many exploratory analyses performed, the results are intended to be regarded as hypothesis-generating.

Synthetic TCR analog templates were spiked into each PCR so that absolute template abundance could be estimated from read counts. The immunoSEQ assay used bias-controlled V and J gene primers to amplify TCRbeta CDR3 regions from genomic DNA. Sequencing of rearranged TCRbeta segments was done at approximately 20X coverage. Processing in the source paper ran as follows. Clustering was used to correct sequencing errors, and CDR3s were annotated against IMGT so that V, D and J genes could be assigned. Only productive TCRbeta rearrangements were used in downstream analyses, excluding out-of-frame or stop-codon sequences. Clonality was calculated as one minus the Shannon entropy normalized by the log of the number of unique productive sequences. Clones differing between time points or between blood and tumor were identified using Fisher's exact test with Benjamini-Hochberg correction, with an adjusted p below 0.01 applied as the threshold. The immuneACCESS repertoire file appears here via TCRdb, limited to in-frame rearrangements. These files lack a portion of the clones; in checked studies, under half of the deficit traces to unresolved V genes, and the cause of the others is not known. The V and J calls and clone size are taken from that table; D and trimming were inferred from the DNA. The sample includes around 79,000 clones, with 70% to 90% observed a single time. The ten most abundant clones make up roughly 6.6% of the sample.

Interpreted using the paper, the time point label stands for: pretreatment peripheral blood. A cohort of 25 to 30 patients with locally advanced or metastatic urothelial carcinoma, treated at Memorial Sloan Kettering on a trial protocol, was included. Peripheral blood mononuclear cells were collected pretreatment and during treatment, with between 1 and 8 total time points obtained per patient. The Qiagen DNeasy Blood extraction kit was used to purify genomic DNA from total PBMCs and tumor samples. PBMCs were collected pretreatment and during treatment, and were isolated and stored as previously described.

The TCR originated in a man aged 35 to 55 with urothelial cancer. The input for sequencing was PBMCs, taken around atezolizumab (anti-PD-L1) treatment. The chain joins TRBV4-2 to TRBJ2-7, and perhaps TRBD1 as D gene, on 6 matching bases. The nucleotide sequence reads TGTGCCAGCAGAAGGGGGTACAGCTCCTACGAGCAGTACTTC. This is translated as CASRRGYSSYEQYF.